The source of this T cell receptor beta chain is a study of CD8+ T cells in alopecia areata. There are 14 residues in the CDR3. Trimming removed 3 bases from V and 1 base from J; junction bases left unmatched: 5. Germline CDR1 and CDR2: SQVTM and ANQGSEA. Treatment defined: oral pan-JAK inhibitor, 5-10 mg twice daily. cDNA reverse transcribed from extracted RNA served as the sequencing template. Method: immunoSEQ multiplex PCR; TCRdb's copy keeps in-frame clones and lacks some. Of under 110,000 clones detected, 50% to 60% appear once; the ten largest clones hold roughly 15%. The specimen comprised CD8+ T cells sorted from blood, sampled at approximately week 61, from a patient treated with tofacitinib. This TCR derives from a human donor with alopecia areata. The chain is built from TRBV29-1 and TRBJ1-2; 7 nucleotides agree with TRBD1. The CDR3 nucleotides are TGCAGCGTTGATGACAGGGAGTTTAACTATGGCTACACCTTC. It translates to CSVDDREFNYGYTF.